Only a few counts were recorded for the clone carrying this T cell receptor (beta chain). Its specificity is unknown. The record originates from a study of identical twins. Germline V CDR1 and CDR2: SGDLS, YYNGEE. This CDR3 contains 22 residues. The V end was cut by 0 bases, the J end by 0 bases, with 31 bases between. Each cDNA held unique molecular identifiers, and template switching gave it a universal primer site. TCRdb re-called the 5' RACE reads through MiXCR, storing one row per CDR3 protein. Here the sample spans roughly 1.6 million distinct CDR3 sequences, around 33% being singletons. Study conclusions and caveats: Part of the zero-insertion signal could reflect confounding by invariant MAIT and iNKT cells.

This chain links TRBV9 with TRBJ2-7; tentatively, D is TRBD2 (5 bases). This sequence was found in a newborn girl in good health. Material for sequencing was cord blood. The CDR3 nucleotides read TGTGCCAGCAGCGTAGTGGCGGGCCGAGGGCTACAACCTGTCCTTCCCTCCTACGAGCAGTACTTC. This codes for CASSVVAGRGLQPVLPSYEQYF.